This TCR beta chain was retrieved from a study of shared clonotypes between healthy human individuals. Note on this clone: Its target is not known.

Sequencing was at deep level. Here immunoSEQ multiplex PCR was the method, and the copy in TCRdb shows in-frame clones only, minus some. The sample includes 630,000 or so clones, nearly 98% of them seen just once. Terminally differentiated effector memory CD45RA+ cells were excluded from the naive CD8 cells, which were CD45RO-negative and positively selected for CCR7. All donors were Caucasian adults living in Nashville, Tennessee. Regarding the study as a whole: Non-shared clonotypes showed lower generation probabilities than clonotypes common to all four donors. There were few donors, and this limited the genetic and exposure-history diversity represented.

This CDR3 is 15 amino acids long. V was clipped by 2 bases and J by 5 bases, with 12 bases between them. From germline, CDR1 is SGHTA and CDR2 FQGTGA. The source is a man aged 25 to 40 in good health. V gene TRBV7-3 combines with J gene TRBJ2-2, with D perhaps given as TRBD1 or TRBD2 (6 bases each). The sample consisted of naive CD8+ T cells sorted from blood. The CDR3 spells CASSLGQGRTGELFF. CDR3 nucleotide sequence: TGTGCCAGCAGCTTAGGTCAGGGGAGGACCGGGGAGCTGTTTTTT.